This T cell receptor beta chain is drawn from a study of blood T cell repertoires in COVID-19. At the level of the study: Acute and convalescent COVID-19 specimens originated in the United States, Italy and Spain. PBMCs, B-cell-depleted T cells, or T cells were the source of the cDNA or gDNA that made up the material.

In the authors' workflow: By means of reference gene primer amplification, nucleated cell counts were estimated. Some clones are missing from TCRdb's copy, which holds only in-frame ones; the method was immunoSEQ multiplex PCR. V and J calls and clone size come straight from that table; D and trimming were deduced from the DNA. Among fewer than 350,000 clones listed, approximately 86% were seen once. The CDR3 contains 15 residues. CDR1 and CDR2 (germline): MNHEY, SVGAGI. V lost 6 bases to trimming and J lost 4 bases; unmatched junction nucleotides: 7. The sample taken for sequencing was peripheral blood. The clonotype comes from a man aged 18 to 35 with active or convalescent COVID-19. The chain joins TRBV6-5 to TRBJ2-3; TRBD1 aligns across 10 bases. This CDR3 reads CASRAGQGSPDTQYF. The CDR3 bases are TGTGCCAGCAGGGCGGGACAGGGGAGTCCAGATACGCAGTATTTT.